A single sample is the source of the 32 T cell receptor beta chains below, sequenced in a study of beta chain features in type 1 diabetes. General study findings and limits: Moderately but significantly shorter TCRB CDR3s were found in Type 1 diabetes patients in all four CD4+ subsets.

Since all of the isolated RNA was reverse transcribed, expressed TCRB transcripts were what got sequenced. The repertoire was sequenced with immunoSEQ multiplex PCR; TCRdb's copy has only in-frame clones and lacks some. Of about 120,000 clones detected, 17% appear once; the ten largest clones hold 2.6%. No antigen has been identified for these receptors. The specimen was central memory CD4+ T cells from blood. All receptors come from a man aged 18 to 29 with type 1 diabetes.

The rearrangement uses TRBV29-1 and TRBJ1-1, with 7 bases matching TRBD1. Unmatched junction bases numbered 3, after V lost 2 bases and J lost 3 bases. This CDR3 spans 13 amino acids. CDR1 is SQVTM and CDR2 is ANQGSEA in the germline V gene. The CDR3 sequence: CSVEQGVYTEAFF. The DNA of the CDR3 is TGCAGCGTTGAACAGGGGGTTTACACTGAAGCTTTCTTT.

This clone came up a few times. CDR3 amino acids: CASSPAPGLLSTDTQYF. The CDR3 DNA is TGTGCCAGCAGCCCCGCACCGGGACTACTAAGCACAGATACGCAGTATTTT. The chain carries TRBV9 and TRBJ2-3, with 7 bases identical to TRBD2. Losses at the gene ends were 4 bases for V and 0 bases for J; bases not matched to a gene: 11. The CDR3 has 17 amino acids. Germline lookup yields CDR1 SGDLS and CDR2 YYNGEE.

This clone has a handful of counts. The chain uses TRBV5-4 and TRBJ2-3; D is uncertain. The ends were cut back, 4 bases at V and 0 bases at J, with 3 bases in the middle. The CDR3 runs to 12 residues. Germline V gene sequence: CDR1 SGHNT, CDR2 YYREEE (reference sequence). The CDR3 here is CASSTSTDTQYF. The CDR3 DNA sequence: TGTGCCAGCAGCACCAGCACAGATACGCAGTATTTT.

This chain uses TRBV10-3 with TRBJ2-2; D is unresolved. This CDR3 region has 12 residues. The V end was cut by 6 bases, the J end by 1 base, with 3 bases between. Germline CDR1 ENHRY, CDR2 SYGVKD. The CDR3 coding sequence is TGTGCCATCAGGATGAACACCGGGGAGCTGTTTTTT. This translates into CAIRMNTGELFF.

This clone was detected only a few times. This rearrangement joins TRBV9 to TRBJ2-5; D gene unclear. The CDR3 loop spans 13 amino acids. The germline V gene has CDR1 SGDLS and CDR2 YYNGEE. V was shortened by 0 bases and J by 5 bases, with 8 bases between the two germline ends. The CDR3 sequence: CASSVGVEETQYF. CDR3 sequence (DNA): TGTGCCAGCAGCGTAGGAGTAGAGGAGACCCAGTACTTC.

The chain uses TRBV14 and TRBJ1-4; D is uncertain. Germline V lookup: CDR1 SGHDN, CDR2 FVKESK. V was pared by 3 bases and J by 8 bases, with 13 bases between. The CDR3 loop spans 14 amino acids. The CDR3 DNA reads TGTGCCAGCAGCCATTGGAGAGCAAGGGAAAAACTGTTTTTT. Protein: CASSHWRAREKLFF.

In this sample, this clone turned up once. The genes are TRBV5-4 and TRBJ2-3; maybe TRBD2 (6 bases). V lost 5 bases to trimming and J lost 4 bases, with 14 bases between them. The CDR3 has 14 residues. In germline, CDR1 is SGHNT, CDR2 YYREEE (reference sequence). CDR3 bases: TGTGCCAGCAGAGTCCGGGAGTCGGCAGATACGCAGTATTTT. This codes for CASRVRESADTQYF.

Only a few counts were recorded for this clone. CDR3 sequence: CASSEAGIGETQYF. CDR3 nucleotide sequence: TGTGCCAGCAGTGAAGCGGGCATTGGGGAGACCCAGTACTTC. The chain joins TRBV2 to TRBJ2-5; D call uncertain. The germline CDR1 and CDR2 sequences are SNHLY and FYNNEI. Trimming cost V 0 bases and J 5 bases, with 10 bases left between them. The length of the CDR3 is 14 residues.

The sample holds a few counts of this clone. CDR3 amino acids: CASSWDSTTYEQYF. In DNA form, the CDR3 reads TGTGCCAGCAGCTGGGACAGTACGACCTACGAGCAGTACTTC. The chain carries TRBV11-2 and TRBJ2-7; 7 bases agree with TRBD1. Per germline, CDR1 SGHAT and CDR2 FQNNGV. The CDR3 sequence is 14 residues long. V lost 4 bases and J lost 2; bases outside the gene matches: 5.

This clone was counted at least ten times. This chain links TRBV30 with TRBJ1-4; D gene uncertain. Between the trimmed V and J ends, which lost 0 bases and 14 bases, there was a span of 19 bases. This CDR3 has 14 amino acids. CDR1 and CDR2 from the germline V gene are GTSNPN and SVGIG (reference sequence). The CDR3 coding sequence is TGTGCCTGGAGTGTGGATATTCGCGGCGGTTGGCTGTTTTTT. Translating it yields CAWSVDIRGGWLFF.

A few counts support this clone. One end of the junction is discordant with germline, which a read error may explain. The chain combines TRBV7-7 with TRBJ2-1, with 11 bases matching TRBD2. Germline CDR1 and CDR2: SSHAT and FNYEAQ (reference sequence). This CDR3 has 14 amino acids. CDR3 sequence (DNA): TGTGCTAGCAGCTTAGCGGGGGGGCCCAATGAGCAGTTCTTC. The encoded protein is CASSLAGGPNEQFF.

In this sample, this clone turned up a few times. The chain combines TRBV12-5 with TRBJ1-5; 8 bases fit TRBD1. Germline V gives CDR1 LGHNT, CDR2 FRNRAP. The V and J ends lost 6 bases and 9 bases, in that order; junction bases with no gene match: 4. The CDR3 runs 12 residues. The CDR3 region has the DNA TGTGCTAGTGGCATAACAGGGGGGCCCCAGCATTTT. Its protein is CASGITGGPQHF.

This clone was found many times. This sequence joins TRBV14 and TRBJ2-3; 10 nucleotides agree with TRBD1. The germline gives CDR1 SGHDN, CDR2 FVKESK. The CDR3 runs to 14 residues. V shed 1 base, J shed 8 bases, and the junction held 3 bases outside the gene matches. The CDR3 sequence: CASSQGTGGRTQYF. The DNA for the CDR3 is TGTGCCAGCAGCCAAGGGACAGGGGGACGTACGCAGTATTTT.

This clone was picked up many times. The chain carries TRBV28 and TRBJ2-1; 12 bases agree with TRBD2. Germline CDR1 reads MDHEN; CDR2 reads SYDVKM. The CDR3 contains 15 residues. V lost 5 bases and J lost 4; bases outside the gene matches: 3. CDR3 loop: CASSPSGRGYNEQFF. The CDR3 region has the DNA TGTGCCAGCAGTCCTAGCGGGAGGGGGTACAATGAGCAGTTCTTC.

The sample holds a few counts of this clone. V gene TRBV7-9 combines with J gene TRBJ2-4; D perhaps matches TRBD1 (6 bases). This CDR3 is built from 15 residues. Germline V gene sequence: CDR1 SEHNR, CDR2 FQNEAQ (reference sequence). V was pared by 5 bases and J by 2 bases, with 13 bases between. CDR3 in amino acids: CASSRGQGTKNIQYF. The CDR3 nucleotides are TGTGCCAGCAGCCGAGGGCAGGGGACCAAAAACATTCAGTACTTC.

The chain uses TRBV18 and TRBJ2-5; a weak D match, TRBD2 (5 bases). The CDR3 runs 16 residues. Germline loops: CDR1 KGHSH, CDR2 LQKENI. V was shortened by 0 bases and J by 5 bases, with 16 bases between the two germline ends. CDR3 DNA: TGTGCCAGCTCACCACCAGGGCAGAGGGCGGTGGAGACCCAGTACTTC. It encodes CASSPPGQRAVETQYF.

This clone was counted between two and nine times. V and J are TRBV7-2 and TRBJ1-6; D perhaps matches TRBD1 (6 bases). Germline lookup yields CDR1 SGHTA and CDR2 FQGNSA. CDR3 length: 15 residues. V was clipped by 0 bases and J by 4 bases, with 7 bases between them. The CDR3 sequence is CASSLAGQYNSPLHF. The CDR3 bases are TGTGCCAGCAGCTTAGCCGGACAGTATAATTCACCCCTCCACTTT.

The chain recombines TRBV6-5 with TRBJ2-7; 9 bases map to TRBD1. The germline V gene has CDR1 MNHEY and CDR2 SVGAGI. The CDR3 contains 15 residues. The trim removed 4 bases at V and 3 bases at J, leaving 7 bases unmatched. DNA for the CDR3: TGTGCCAGCAGTTCCACAGGGGGCGTTGTCTACGAGCAGTACTTC. Translating gives CASSSTGGVVYEQYF.

This clone was counted a few times. The chain employs TRBV5-1 and TRBJ2-7; 7 positions agree with TRBD1. Germline V gene sequence: CDR1 SGHRS, CDR2 YFSETQ. V was clipped by 0 bases and J by 3 bases; unmatched bases: 6. The CDR3 loop spans 15 amino acids. The CDR3 bases are TGCGCCAGCAGCTTGGCTCCGGGACAGAGCTACGAGCAGTACTTC. Its protein is CASSLAPGQSYEQYF.

This clone was counted ten times or more. For the CDR3, the DNA is TGTGCCAGCTCACCACTTCCAGCGGGTTCCGAGCAGTACTTC. This encodes CASSPLPAGSEQYF. The rearrangement joins TRBV18 to TRBJ2-7; D is possibly TRBD2 (6 bases). Deletions cut 1 base from V and 6 bases from J, with 13 bases between. CDR1 KGHSH and CDR2 LQKENI come from the germline V gene. The CDR3 extends over 14 amino acids.

The chain couples TRBV6-5 to TRBJ2-1; D remains ambiguous. V lost 4 bases, J lost 7 bases, and 14 bases lay in between. Germline V lookup: CDR1 MNHEY, CDR2 SVGAGI. The CDR3 length is 14 residues. CDR3 nucleotides: TGTGCCAGCAGTTCTCGCTTGGTTACGAATGAGCAGTTCTTC. It encodes CASSSRLVTNEQFF.

This clone was seen only a few times. This rearrangement joins TRBV7-2 to TRBJ2-3; 7 bases match TRBD1. The CDR3 sequence is 16 residues long. V lost 1 base, J lost 2 bases, and 6 bases stayed unmatched. Germline values: CDR1 SGHTA, CDR2 FQGNSA. The CDR3 DNA reads TGTGCCAGCAGCTTAGGCCGGACAGGATTCACAGATACGCAGTATTTT. It specifies CASSLGRTGFTDTQYF.

This clone was detected once. The chain uses TRBV20-1 and TRBJ1-2, with TRBD1 matching over 8 bases. After removal of 5 bases from V and 8 bases from J, the junction contained 4 bases not matched to a gene. This CDR3 is 11 amino acids long. Per germline, CDR1 DFQATT and CDR2 SNEGSKA (reference sequence). CDR3: CSALQGGGYTF. The CDR3 DNA reads as TGCAGTGCTCTACAGGGGGGGGGCTACACCTTC.

The rearrangement joins TRBV29-1 to TRBJ2-1, with 10 nucleotides matching TRBD1. Germline V lookup: CDR1 SQVTM, CDR2 ANQGSEA. The CDR3 consists of 14 residues. V trimming: 7 bases; J trimming: 5 bases; junction bases outside the gene matches: 8. This CDR3 reads CSAPGTGEHNEQFF. The CDR3 nucleotides are TGCAGCGCCCCCGGGACAGGGGAACACAATGAGCAGTTCTTC.

The rearrangement joins TRBV7-2 to TRBJ2-7; 8 bases map to TRBD2. V trimming: 5 bases; J trimming: 3 bases; junction bases outside the gene matches: 6. Germline CDR1 and CDR2: SGHTA and FQGNSA. CDR3 length equals 14 residues. DNA of the CDR3: TGTGCCAGCAGCACCCGGGGGGGCGACTACGAGCAGTACTTC. Translated: CASSTRGGDYEQYF.

This clone appeared a few times. The rearrangement joins TRBV19 to TRBJ2-1, with D unresolved. CDR3 size: 14 residues. V gave up 4 bases and J gave up 1 base, with 8 bases separating them. The germline gives CDR1 LNHDA, CDR2 SQIVND (reference sequence). The CDR3 region is CASSTPTSYNEQFF. As DNA, the CDR3 is TGTGCCAGTAGTACCCCAACGTCCTACAATGAGCAGTTCTTC.

This clone has just a few counts. Other nucleotide sequences from this sample produce the same CDR3. The V and J genes are TRBV7-9 and TRBJ2-3; D uncertain. The CDR3 runs 13 residues. Germline V CDR1 and CDR2: SEHNR, FQNEAQ (reference sequence). V was clipped by 1 base and J by 4 bases, with 6 bases between them. CDR3 sequence (DNA): TGTGCCAGCAGCTTAGGTTCGGCAGATACGCAGTATTTT. Translating gives CASSLGSADTQYF.

The sample holds a few counts of this clone. The chain has TRBV7-2 and TRBJ1-2; D gene ambiguous. The CDR3 sequence is 15 residues long. V lost 2 bases, J lost 0 bases, and 10 bases lay in between. Looked up from germline, CDR1 is SGHTA and CDR2 is FQGNSA. DNA for the CDR3: TGTGCCAGCAGCTTAAGGGTTCAGTCTAACTATGGCTACACCTTC. Translated, it gives CASSLRVQSNYGYTF. Using reference TRBV7-2 and TRBJ1-2 for the parts outside the CDR3, the full variable domain is GAGVSQSPSNKVTEKGKDVELRCDPISGHTALYWYRQSLGQGLEFLIYFQGNSAPDKSGLPSDRFSAERTGGSVSTLTIQRTQQEDSAVYLCASSLRVQSNYGYTFGSGTRLTVV.

There are a few counts of this clone. The chain links TRBV18 to TRBJ2-7, with 8 bases identical to TRBD2. Germline V lookup: CDR1 KGHSH, CDR2 LQKENI. The CDR3 has 14 residues. V was pared by 4 bases and J by 3 bases, with 5 bases of the junction left unmatched. The CDR3 nucleotides are TGTGCCAGCTCACGGGGAGCGGGAGACTACGAGCAGTACTTC. It is translated as CASSRGAGDYEQYF.

This clone showed up just a few times. DNA for the CDR3: TGTGCCAGCAGCTTAGGACAGGCCTTCCACACCGGGGAGCTGTTTTTT. Translated: CASSLGQAFHTGELFF. The V and J genes are TRBV11-2 and TRBJ2-2, with TRBD1 as a possible D gene (6 bases). The germline gives CDR1 SGHAT, CDR2 FQNNGV. The CDR3 runs to 16 residues. The V gene lost 1 base and the J gene lost 3 bases, with 12 bases spanning the gap.

This chain joins TRBV6-5 and TRBJ2-3, with D possibly TRBD1 on 5 matching bases. Trimming pared 6 bases from V and 2 bases from J, leaving 9 bases between. Germline V CDR1 and CDR2: MNHEY, SVGAGI. This CDR3 is 13 amino acids long. CDR3 coding DNA: TGTGCCAGCAGCCCTGGACACACAGATACGCAGTATTTT. It translates to CASSPGHTDTQYF.

This clone turned up a few times. The chain links TRBV18 to TRBJ2-1, with TRBD2 matching 9 bases. In germline, CDR1 is KGHSH, CDR2 LQKENI. The ends lost 4 bases at V and 6 bases at J; junction bases unmatched: 4. The CDR3 is made up of 14 amino acids. The CDR3, as DNA: TGTGCCAGCTCACTAGCGGGGGCGCCCAATGAGCAGTTCTTC. Protein: CASSLAGAPNEQFF.